This TCR beta chain emerged from a study of T cells in localized non-small cell lung cancer. Study conclusions and caveats: Clonality peaked in uninvolved adjacent lung rather than tumor. A median approximately 53 of the top 100 tumor clones appeared in adjacent lung.

Profiling relied on immunoSEQ multiplex PCR, and the TCRdb table lists in-frame clones only, not all of them. The sample carries 30,000 to 45,000 clones, 81% recorded once. The CDR3 covers 17 residues. Germline values: CDR1 SGHRS, CDR2 YFSETQ. V lost 0 bases to trimming and J lost 0 bases; unmatched junction nucleotides: 4. On this clone: Its antigen is currently unknown.

This specimen was peripheral blood mononuclear cells, taken before any cancer treatment. This TCR was recovered from a male donor older than 55 with stage II lung adenocarcinoma. This chain uses TRBV5-1 with TRBJ2-1; the match to TRBD2 covers 9 bases. The CDR3 coding sequence is TGCGCCAGCAGCTTGGGGGTTAGCGGGGGCTCCTACAATGAGCAGTTCTTC. This encodes CASSLGVSGGSYNEQFF.